Presented here are 6 T cell receptor beta chains from one specimen sequenced in a study of blood T cells in healthy people across ages. A second about 7 to 12 cycle PCR used barcoded and J-beta primers. Using its own MiXCR run on the 5' RACE reads, TCRdb lists one record per CDR3 protein. The data contain about 930,000 distinct CDR3 sequences, about 27% of them singletons. The data were also submitted as part of a second study, on T cells of mothers and their children.

Sequencing input: blood. The receptors originated from a woman aged 40 to 50 in good health.

On this clonotype itself: Germline and junction disagree at one end, which may indicate a read error. The rearrangement links TRBV5-1 to TRBJ2-6; weak D call: TRBD2 (6 bases). Germline-derived CDR1 and CDR2 are SGHRS and YFSETQ. This CDR3 contains 16 residues. As DNA, the CDR3 is TGCGCCAGCAGCCCTGGAACTAGCTCTGAGGCCAACGTCCTGACTTTC. Translating it yields CASSPGTSSEANVLTF.

This sequence joins TRBV20-1 and TRBJ2-5; D uncertain. Per the germline V gene, CDR1 is DFQATT and CDR2 is SNEGSKA (reference sequence). V lost 7 bases and J lost 4, with 16 bases in between. The CDR3 spans 13 residues. The CDR3 spells CSGTQIDRETQYF. CDR3 DNA sequence: TGCAGTGGAACACAGATCGACCGAGAGACCCAGTACTTC.

This clonotype was detected ten times or more. A read error may account for a junction end that differs from germline. The chain links TRBV4-1 to TRBJ2-7, with D possibly TRBD2 on 6 matching bases. Per germline, CDR1 MGHRA and CDR2 YSYEKL. The CDR3 is 14 residues long. CDR3 DNA: TGTGCCAGCAGCCCCGGGACTGCCTCCTACGAGCAGTACTTC. Its protein product is CASSPGTASYEQYF.

This clonotype was recorded a few times. V is TRBV29-1 and J is TRBJ1-2; D might be TRBD1 (6 bases). The germline gives CDR1 SQVTM, CDR2 ANQGSEA. The CDR3 consists of 13 residues. Deletions cut 3 bases from V and 8 bases from J, with 16 bases between. In nucleotides, the CDR3 is TGCAGCGTTGACACCAGGGGTGATGGGGGCTACACCTTC. It is translated as CSVDTRGDGGYTF.

The chain recombines TRBV20-1 with TRBJ2-5, with 13 bases that match TRBD2. V lost 5 bases and J lost 11; bases outside the gene matches: 11. Germline V gene lookup returns CDR1 DFQATT and CDR2 SNEGSKA (reference sequence). This CDR3 contains 14 residues. The CDR3 DNA sequence: TGCAGTGCTCTTTCAGGACTAGCGGGGGTTGAGCAGTACTTC. The encoded protein is CSALSGLAGVEQYF.

This clonotype has ten or more counts. J is TRBJ1-2 and V is TRBV12-3 or TRBV12-4; no firm D call. V was cut by 4 bases and J by 9 bases, with 15 bases left in between. CDR3 size: 13 residues. The CDR3 spells CASSSGIGLSYTF. The CDR3 region has the DNA TGTGCCAGCAGTTCGGGAATTGGATTAAGCTACACCTTC.